The clone carrying this TCR beta chain was seen a handful of times. Its specificity is not known. The data belong to a study of STAT5B mutations in CD4+ large granular lymphocyte leukemia. Findings of the study overall: The CD4+ versus CD8+ T-LGLL clonality difference may reflect limited sample size. 8/27 top patient clones versus 2/35 control clones were TRBV06-family.

Trimming left V 5 bases short and J 1 base short, with 11 bases between. Germline CDR1 reads MDHEN; CDR2 reads SYDVKM. The CDR3 is made up of 14 amino acids. Authors' methods: Productive clonotypes were detectable down to 2.59 x 10-5 frequency. Produced via immunoSEQ multiplex PCR; TCRdb's table is partial and in-frame only. V and J calls and clone size are given by that table; D and trimming were obtained from the DNA. The data show tens of thousands of clones, about four fifths seen once. Material: CD4+ T cells from blood buffy coats. This chain joins TRBV28 and TRBJ1-1; TRBD1 might be the D (5 bases). This clonotype was obtained from a human donor in good health. The CDR3 here is CASSDRLGNTEAFF. The CDR3 DNA sequence: TGTGCCAGCAGTGACAGATTGGGGAACACTGAAGCTTTCTTT.